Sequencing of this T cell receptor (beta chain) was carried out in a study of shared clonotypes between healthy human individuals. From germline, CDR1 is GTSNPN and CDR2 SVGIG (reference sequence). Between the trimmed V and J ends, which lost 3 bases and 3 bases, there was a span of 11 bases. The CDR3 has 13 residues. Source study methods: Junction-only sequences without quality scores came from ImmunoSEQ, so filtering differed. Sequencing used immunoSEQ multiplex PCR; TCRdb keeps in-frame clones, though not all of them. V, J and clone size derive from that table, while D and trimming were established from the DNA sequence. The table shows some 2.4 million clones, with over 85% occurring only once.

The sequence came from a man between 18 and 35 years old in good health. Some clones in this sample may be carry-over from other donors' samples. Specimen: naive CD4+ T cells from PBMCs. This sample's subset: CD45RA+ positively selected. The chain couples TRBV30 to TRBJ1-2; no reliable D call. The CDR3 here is CAWRGGYYYGYTF. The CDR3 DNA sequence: TGTGCCTGGAGGGGCGGATATTACTATGGCTACACCTTC.